Listed below are T cell receptor beta chains from one sample, sequenced in a study of T cells in localized non-small cell lung cancer. Repertoires were generated with immunoSEQ multiplex PCR, while TCRdb's copy carries only in-frame clones and drops some. This table has 90,000 to 95,000 clones, roughly 93% appearing once. Sample: PBMCs, taken before any cancer treatment. The source of these receptors is a woman between 35 and 70 years old with stage II squamous cell lung carcinoma. Both conserved end residues are part of each CDR3. Fields, in order: clone size, D gene, J gene, V gene, CDR3 DNA, CDR3 protein. D genes are given only for firm matches. Only part of the rows carry a size: once, few, many, or a class if the clone is expanded.

>NA|TRBD1|TRBJ1-5|TRBV28
TGTGCCAGCAGGCGCCGACAGGGTGTCTCTCAGCCCCAGCATTTT
CASRRRQGVSQPQHF
>NA|NA|TRBJ2-2|TRBV19
TGTGCCAGTAGTATGCCCGTAAGGGATCGGGACACCGGGGAGCTGTTTTTT
CASSMPVRDRDTGELFF
>NA|NA|TRBJ1-1|TRBV15
TGTGCCACCAGCAGAAACACTGAAGCTTTCTTT
CATSRNTEAFF
>NA|NA|TRBJ1-1|TRBV28
TGTGCCAGCAGTTTATCTCCCCGGATCACTGAAGCTTTCTTT
CASSLSPRITEAFF
>NA|NA|TRBJ1-6|TRBV18
TGTGCCAGCTCACGCTCGGCGGGGAATAATTCACCCCTCCACTTT
CASSRSAGNNSPLHF
>few|NA|TRBJ1-6|TRBV11-1
TGTGCCAGCAGCCTTCGGGAAGGTTATTCACCCCTCCACTTT
CASSLREGYSPLHF
>NA|NA|TRBJ2-5|TRBV11-3
TGTGCCAGCAGCTTAAGGACAGAAGAGACCCAGTACTTC
CASSLRTEETQYF
>NA|NA|TRBJ1-2|TRBV6-1
TGTGCCAACCGCCCCTACAGGGACTATGGCTACACCTTC
CANRPYRDYGYTF
>NA|TRBD1|TRBJ1-2|TRBV27
TGTGCCAGCAGTTCGGGGACAGGGGAACTCTATGGCTACACCTTC
CASSSGTGELYGYTF
>NA|TRBD1|TRBJ1-2|TRBV15
TGTGCCACCAGCAGAGCGGGACAGGCTGGCTACACCTTC
CATSRAGQAGYTF
>NA|NA|TRBJ1-1|TRBV11-1
TGTGCCAGCAGCTTAGTGGCAGGAGGCACTGAAGCTTTCTTT
CASSLVAGGTEAFF
>NA|NA|TRBJ2-7|TRBV2
TGTGCCAGCACGGCAGCGGCCTCCTACGAGCAGTACTTC
CASTAAASYEQYF
>NA|TRBD1|TRBJ1-6|TRBV4-1
TGCGCCAGCAGCCACCCCAGGGGGCAGCAGGCAGGCTCCTATAATTCACCCCTCCACTTT
CASSHPRGQQAGSYNSPLHF
>NA|NA|TRBJ1-1|TRBV15
TGTGCCACCAGCAGAGAGCTCGCATCCCTAGGGCACACTGAAGCTTTCTTT
CATSRELASLGHTEAFF
>NA|NA|TRBJ1-5|TRBV7-6
TGTGCCAGCAGCTTACGGGAGAGCCAGCCCCAGCATTTT
CASSLRESQPQHF
>NA|NA|TRBJ1-2|TRBV5-8
TGTGCCAGCAGCTTGGCCAAAACTTCAGTGGCTTATGGCTACACCTTC
CASSLAKTSVAYGYTF
>NA|NA|TRBJ1-5|TRBV5-6
TGTGCCAGCAGCTTGAGGAATCAGCCCCAGCATTTT
CASSLRNQPQHF
>NA|NA|TRBJ2-6|TRBV27
TGTGCCAGCAGTTTATCGCGAGGGGCCAACGTCCTGACTTTC
CASSLSRGANVLTF
>NA|TRBD1|TRBJ1-5|TRBV4-1
TGCGCCAGCAGCCAAACGGGACAGGGCTTTAGCAATCAGCCCCAGCATTTT
CASSQTGQGFSNQPQHF
>NA|NA|TRBJ2-6|TRBV2
TGTGCCAGCAGTGAAACCTCCTCTGGGGCCAACGTCCTGACTTTC
CASSETSSGANVLTF
>NA|NA|TRBJ1-1|TRBV7-9
TGTGCCAGCAGCTTAGGAGGTTATCAAGCTTTCTTT
CASSLGGYQAFF
>NA|NA|TRBJ2-1|TRBV28
TGTGCCAGCAGTCCCGACGGGCCCCTAGTCGGGGATGAGCAGTTCTTC
CASSPDGPLVGDEQFF